The 30 T cell receptor beta chains given below trace back to one sample, sequenced in a study of blood T cells in healthy people across ages. A second about 7 to 12 cycle PCR used barcoded and J-beta primers. TCRdb ran MiXCR on the 5' RACE reads and lists one entry per CDR3 protein. The table has around 2 million distinct CDR3 sequences, about two fifths seen once. Material: blood. The source is a human donor in good health.

The table lists this clonotype with many counts. V is TRBV28 and J is TRBJ2-7, with D possibly matching TRBD1 (6 bases). From germline, CDR1 is MDHEN and CDR2 SYDVKM. V dropped 3 bases and J dropped 4 bases, with 13 bases sitting between them. This CDR3 is built from 14 residues. CDR3 coding DNA: TGTGCCAGCAGTTTCAGGGGTAGTGGGTACGAGCAGTACTTC. Translated, it gives CASSFRGSGYEQYF.

A note on this clonotype: A read error may produce the germline difference seen at one junction end. The chain employs TRBV7-2 and TRBJ1-6; possibly TRBD1 for D (6 bases). Germline V CDR1 and CDR2: SGHTA, FQGNSA. The CDR3 covers 16 residues. In DNA, the CDR3 is TGTGCCAGCAGCTTAGAGGACAGCTCCCATAATTCACCCCTCCACTTT. Its protein is CASSLEDSSHNSPLHF.

J is TRBJ2-5 and V is TRBV27; TRBD2 aligns across 8 bases. Per germline, CDR1 MNHEY and CDR2 SMNVEV (reference sequence). The CDR3 runs 15 residues. Trimming at V came to 7 bases and at J to 0 bases, leaving 7 bases not matched to a gene. CDR3 DNA sequence: TGTGCCAGCAAGTTAGCGGGAAATTACCAAGAGACCCAGTACTTC. This sequence encodes CASKLAGNYQETQYF.

The chain has TRBV29-1 and TRBJ1-2; 7 bases match TRBD1. V was pared by 1 base and J by 8 bases, with 7 bases of the junction left unmatched. The CDR3 has 13 amino acids. Germline V gene sequence: CDR1 SQVTM, CDR2 ANQGSEA. As DNA, the CDR3 is TGCAGCGTTGAAGGTCACAGGGGTTACGGCTACACCTTC. It specifies CSVEGHRGYGYTF.

The chain has TRBV28 and TRBJ1-2; 10 nucleotides line up with TRBD1. The CDR3 is made up of 16 amino acids. The V segment lost 4 bases and the J segment 4 bases; nucleotides outside the gene matches: 9. CDR1 is MDHEN and CDR2 is SYDVKM in the germline V gene. In nucleotides, the CDR3 is TGTGCCAGCAGTTACATCGGACAGGGGGAGACCTATGGCTACACCTTC. It is translated as CASSYIGQGETYGYTF.

This clonotype came up once. The chain carries TRBV4-2 and TRBJ1-2; no firm D call. V was clipped by 2 bases and J by 8 bases, with 9 bases between them. CDR3 length equals 12 residues. Germline V gene sequence: CDR1 LGHNA, CDR2 YNFKEQ. The CDR3: CASSQISSGYTF. CDR3 coding DNA: TGTGCCAGCAGCCAAATCAGTTCGGGCTACACCTTC.

In the case of this clonotype: One end of the junction does not line up with germline, which may come from a read error. The chain joins TRBV15 to TRBJ1-4; the D is unclear. The CDR3 loop spans 15 amino acids. Germline V gene sequence: CDR1 LNHNV, CDR2 YYDKDF (reference sequence). CDR3 sequence reads: CATSRAMLGYEKRFF. The CDR3 coding sequence is TGTGCCACCAGCAGGGCTATGTTGGGATATGAAAAACGGTTTTTT.

This chain connects TRBV4-1 to TRBJ2-1, with no clear D. This CDR3 contains 15 residues. Between the trimmed V and J ends, which lost 0 bases and 4 bases, there was a span of 10 bases. Germline values: CDR1 MGHRA, CDR2 YSYEKL. CDR3 sequence: CASSQDRQVYNEQFF. As DNA, the CDR3 is TGCGCCAGCAGCCAAGACCGACAAGTATACAATGAGCAGTTCTTC.

The genes are TRBV6-4 and TRBJ2-1, with D unresolved. The germline V gene has CDR1 MRHNA and CDR2 SNTAGT. The CDR3 spans 14 residues. V dropped 2 bases and J dropped 4 bases, with 9 bases sitting between them. The DNA for the CDR3 is TGTGCCAGCAGTGACGGGGTAATTTACAATGAGCAGTTCTTC. It codes for CASSDGVIYNEQFF.

This clonotype was seen just once. The chain links TRBV18 to TRBJ1-1; D perhaps matches TRBD1 (5 bases). V lost 2 bases and J 4 bases, leaving 11 bases between the germline ends. Germline V gives CDR1 KGHSH, CDR2 LQKENI. The CDR3 length is 14 residues. CDR3 region: CASSPGGGTTEAFF. CDR3 bases: TGTGCCAGCTCACCAGGCGGGGGAACCACTGAAGCTTTCTTT.

With regard to this clonotype: The junction shows a germline mismatch at one end, possibly a read error. J is TRBJ1-2 and V is TRBV12-3 or TRBV12-4; 7 bases fit TRBD1. This CDR3 has 13 amino acids. The CDR3 DNA is TGTGCCAGCAGTTTACAGGGGGGATATGGCTGCACCTTC. Translating it yields CASSLQGGYGCTF.

J is TRBJ2-3 and V is TRBV4-1; 7 nucleotides line up with TRBD2. Germline V lookup: CDR1 MGHRA, CDR2 YSYEKL. V lost 0 bases, J lost 0 bases, and 6 bases stayed unmatched. This CDR3 is built from 17 residues. CDR3 nucleotides: TGCGCCAGCAGCCAAGATGGAGCGGGGCAAAGCACAGATACGCAGTATTTT. This codes for CASSQDGAGQSTDTQYF.

This clonotype was counted a few times. In DNA, the CDR3 is TGTGCCAGCAGCTTAGCCCTTGGTGGGCACGAGCAGTACTTC. As protein: CASSLALGGHEQYF. This rearrangement joins TRBV7-7 to TRBJ2-7; unclear D gene. Germline V CDR1 and CDR2: SSHAT, FNYEAQ (reference sequence). This CDR3 has 14 amino acids. The ends were cut back, 0 bases at V and 5 bases at J, with 11 bases in the middle.

Remarks on this clonotype: A much bigger clone sits one base away, suggesting this may be a read error. V and J are TRBV6-5 and TRBJ1-4; D is ambiguous. This CDR3 contains 12 residues. Germline lookup yields CDR1 MNHEY and CDR2 SVGAGI. CDR3 coding DNA: TGTGCCAGCACTACCGCAGGTGAAAAACGGTTTTTT. This sequence encodes CASTTAGEKRFF.

This clonotype was detected only once. This chain links TRBV4-3 with TRBJ2-3, with 12 bases identical to TRBD2. The germline CDR1 and CDR2 sequences are LGHNA and YSLEER. This CDR3 region has 17 residues. The V and J ends lost 4 bases and 3 bases, in that order; junction bases with no gene match: 8. The chain's CDR3 is CASSLTTTSGGTDTQYF. In DNA form, the CDR3 reads TGCGCCAGCAGCCTGACCACGACTAGCGGGGGAACAGATACGCAGTATTTT.

This clonotype was detected only a few times. The genes are TRBV18 and TRBJ2-7, with D tentatively TRBD1 (5 bases). CDR3 length: 15 residues. CDR1 and CDR2 from the germline V gene are KGHSH and LQKENI. Trimming stripped 2 bases from V and 3 bases from J, with 14 bases between. The CDR3 region is CASSPSQGFLYEQYF. Written as DNA, the CDR3 is TGTGCCAGCTCACCAAGCCAGGGATTCCTCTACGAGCAGTACTTC.

A few counts support this clonotype. V is TRBV15 and J is TRBJ2-5, with D perhaps matching TRBD2 (6 bases). CDR1 LNHNV and CDR2 YYDKDF come from the germline V gene (reference sequence). The CDR3 has 14 amino acids. Trimming took 3 bases from V and 5 from J, leaving 13 bases between them. In DNA form, the CDR3 reads TGTGCCACCAGCAGGCTGACTAGTCCGGAGACCCAGTACTTC. This gives the protein CATSRLTSPETQYF. The variable domain in full, completed from reference TRBV15 and TRBJ2-5, reads DAMVIQNPRYQVTQFGKPVTLSCSQTLNHNVMYWYQQKSSQAPKLLFHYYDKDFNNEADTPDNFQSRRPNTSFCFLDIRSPGLGDTAMYLCATSRLTSPETQYFGPGTRLLVL.

The J gene is TRBJ1-5, the V gene TRBV12-3 or TRBV12-4, with 7 bases matching TRBD1. This CDR3 is built from 16 residues. Unmatched junction bases numbered 9, after V lost 2 bases and J lost 5 bases. CDR3 protein: CASSLHGAGGDQPQHF. As DNA, the CDR3 is TGTGCCAGCAGTTTACACGGGGCAGGGGGTGATCAGCCCCAGCATTTT.

This clonotype appeared a few times. The chain recombines TRBV7-2 with TRBJ2-4; D uncertain. Trimming cost V 3 bases and J 1 base, with 10 bases left between them. This CDR3 comprises 15 residues. Germline lookup yields CDR1 SGHTA and CDR2 FQGNSA. The CDR3 here is CASSLNDRAKNIQYF. The CDR3 coding sequence is TGTGCCAGCAGCTTGAATGATAGGGCCAAAAACATTCAGTACTTC.

This clonotype was detected once. The chain uses TRBV11-1 and TRBJ2-5, with D perhaps matching TRBD1 or TRBD2 (5 bases each). Trimming pared 7 bases from V and 2 bases from J, leaving 17 bases between. CDR1 is SGHAT and CDR2 is FQDESV in the germline V gene (reference sequence). The CDR3 runs to 15 residues. CDR3 protein: CASTRGRNEQETQYF. The CDR3 DNA sequence: TGTGCCAGCACCCGGGGACGAAACGAACAAGAGACCCAGTACTTC.

This clonotype was seen more than once but under ten times. The J gene is TRBJ2-5, the V gene TRBV2, with D hard to call. V was trimmed by 5 bases and J by 1 base, leaving 11 bases between them. The CDR3 runs 14 residues. From germline, CDR1 is SNHLY and CDR2 FYNNEI. CDR3 loop: CASSSLRFQETQYF. CDR3 coding DNA: TGTGCCAGCAGTTCCCTCAGGTTCCAAGAGACCCAGTACTTC.

The rearrangement uses TRBV20-1 and TRBJ2-3; D gene ambiguous. The germline CDR1 and CDR2 sequences are DFQATT and SNEGSKA (reference sequence). Trimming shortened V by 1 base and J by 2 bases, and 13 bases separated the two germline ends. This CDR3 contains 15 residues. CDR3 sequence (DNA): TGCAGTGCTAGAGTGAGAGGTGGAAACACAGATACGCAGTATTTT. Protein sequence: CSARVRGGNTDTQYF.

There are a few counts of this clonotype. The chain employs TRBV7-6 and TRBJ1-6; D possibly corresponds to TRBD1 (5 bases). V lost 1 base, J lost 2 bases, and 12 bases lay in between. CDR1 SGHVS and CDR2 FNYEAQ come from the germline V gene. The CDR3 totals 17 residues. The CDR3 protein is CASSLGGVLPYNSPLHF. CDR3 DNA sequence: TGTGCCAGCAGCTTAGGGGGGGTCCTCCCCTATAATTCACCCCTCCACTTT.

J is TRBJ2-6 and V is TRBV27; D is ambiguous. The length of the CDR3 is 15 residues. V was pared by 5 bases and J by 4 bases, with 12 bases between. In germline, CDR1 is MNHEY, CDR2 SMNVEV (reference sequence). CDR3 sequence: CASSTHGSGANVLTF. The CDR3 DNA follows: TGTGCCAGCAGTACCCACGGGTCCGGGGCCAACGTCCTGACTTTC.

There are a few counts of this clonotype. The chain joins TRBV20-1 to TRBJ1-2; D is undetermined. The length of the CDR3 is 14 residues. The ends were cut back, 7 bases at V and 6 bases at J, with 21 bases in the middle. The germline CDR1 and CDR2 sequences are DFQATT and SNEGSKA (reference sequence). The CDR3 DNA reads as TGCAGTGTATTTTCACCACCTCCGACCGATGGCTACACCTTC. It translates to CSVFSPPPTDGYTF.

This clonotype was observed a handful of times. The J gene is TRBJ2-5, the V gene TRBV20-1, with 7 bases that match TRBD1. From germline, CDR1 is DFQATT and CDR2 SNEGSKA (reference sequence). The CDR3 consists of 13 residues. After removal of 0 bases from V and 12 bases from J, the junction contained 10 bases not matched to a gene. The CDR3 nucleotides are TGCAGTGCTAGAGACAGGGGGACCCTACGAGAGTACTTC. It yields the protein CSARDRGTLREYF.

This clonotype was picked up many times. The genes are TRBV4-2 and TRBJ1-2, with D tentatively TRBD1 (6 bases). The CDR3 sequence is 14 residues long. CDR1 and CDR2 from the germline V gene are LGHNA and YNFKEQ. V was cut by 2 bases and J by 8 bases, with 15 bases left in between. The CDR3 DNA follows: TGTGCCAGCAGCCAACCAGACAGGACGGGCGGCTACACCTTC. This sequence encodes CASSQPDRTGGYTF.

As for this clonotype: A much larger clone sits a single nucleotide away, making a read error possible. V gene TRBV29-1 combines with J gene TRBJ2-4; TRBD1 aligns across 11 bases. CDR1 and CDR2 (germline): SQVTM, ANQGSEA. Losses at the gene ends were 4 bases for V and 13 bases for J; bases not matched to a gene: 9. The CDR3 sequence is 13 residues long. The CDR3 region is CSVGTGGSYGQYF. CDR3 in DNA: TGCAGCGTTGGGACAGGGGGCTCCTACGGGCAGTACTTC.

Here the CDR3 DNA reads TGCAGCGTTGTGGCAGGGATATCCCACACTGAAGCTTTCTTT. Protein sequence: CSVVAGISHTEAFF. The chain combines TRBV29-1 with TRBJ1-1, with D possibly being TRBD1 (5 bases). The V end lost 4 bases, the J end lost 3 bases, and 15 bases lay between the germline ends. CDR3 length equals 14 residues. Per the germline V gene, CDR1 is SQVTM and CDR2 is ANQGSEA.

The V call is TRBV20-1, the J call TRBJ2-5; 9 nucleotides match TRBD1. J was trimmed by 4 bases and V by 3 bases; bases with no gene match: 6. There are 14 residues in the CDR3. Germline CDR1 and CDR2: DFQATT and SNEGSKA (reference sequence). CDR3 sequence reads: CSARDRGGRETQYF. The CDR3, as DNA: TGCAGTGCTAGGGACAGGGGAGGGCGAGAGACCCAGTACTTC.